This TCR beta chain comes out of a study of shared clonotypes between healthy human individuals. Concerning this clone: Its antigen remains unidentified.

Using immunoSEQ multiplex PCR, the repertoire was profiled, and TCRdb retains in-frame clones only, with some absent. The table shows around 1,900,000 clones, with 93% occurring only once. CD45RO-negative cells were positively selected for CCR7, leaving out terminally differentiated effector memory CD45RA+ cells. Notes on the study in general: Non-shared clonotypes showed lower generation probabilities than clonotypes common to all four donors. Across several donors, naive CD4 shared roughly 5%, naive CD8 less than 4%, memory CD4 roughly 2.4%, memory CD8 over 0.3%. Memory subsets generally showed lower estimated richness than naive subsets.

The clonotype comes from a young man in good health. Some clones in this sample may be carry-over from other donors' samples. The sample consisted of naive CD8+ T cells from PBMCs.

The CDR3 is CASSTTPSGRDEQYF. The CDR3 DNA reads as TGTGCCAGCAGCACTACTCCATCGGGCAGGGACGAGCAGTACTTC. The chain combines TRBV9 with TRBJ2-7; the D gene is possibly TRBD1 (5 bases). Germline V gene sequence: CDR1 SGDLS, CDR2 YYNGEE. Trimming cost V 4 bases and J 5 bases, with 19 bases left between them. The CDR3 is made up of 15 amino acids. Full variable domain (rest looked up from reference TRBV9 and TRBJ2-7): DSGVTQTPKHLITATGQRVTLRCSPRSGDLSVYWYQQSLDQGLQFLIQYYNGEERAKGNILERFSAQQFPDLHSELNLSSLELGDSALYFCASSTTPSGRDEQYFGPGTRLTVT.